This T cell receptor (beta chain) was observed in a study of breast tumors, draining lymph nodes, adjacent tissues. TCRdb reprocessed the multiplex PCR reads with MiXCR, giving one entry per CDR3 protein. Of roughly 14,000 distinct CDR3 sequences in the sample, around 47% were seen once. On this clonotype itself: Antigen specificity is unknown.

Study-level findings and limits: The lymph node origin of tumor T cells was framed as consistent with a hypothesis, not demonstrated. Tumor TCR diversity was below lymph nodes but above nontumor tissue. The data were judged consistent with most tumor T cells coming from lymph node and expanding in tumor. Compared with basal-like, luminal-like tumors shared significantly more repertoire with nontumor tissue.

V was pared by 8 bases and J by 0 bases, with 13 bases between. The CDR3 loop spans 14 amino acids. The chain employs TRBV12-3 or TRBV12-4 and TRBJ2-5; D is undetermined. The sample was tumor-adjacent breast tissue. The receptor was derived from a female donor with breast cancer. Some clones in this sample may be carry-over from other donors' samples. In nucleotides, the CDR3 is TGTGCCAGCCCAACGGCAGGCGACCAAGAGACCCAGTACTTC. This sequence encodes CASPTAGDQETQYF.